Below, 27 T cell receptor beta chains from the same sample are listed, as sequenced in a study of blood T cell repertoires in COVID-19. Clones were read by immunoSEQ multiplex PCR, and TCRdb kept only the in-frame ones, dropping some. The sample holds approximately 300,000 clones, approximately 90% seen once. Sequenced input: PBMCs or T cells enriched from blood (not recorded which). The receptors here all came from a woman aged 30 to 39 who had recovered from COVID-19.

The V call is TRBV6-2 or TRBV6-3, the J call TRBJ2-2; tentatively, D is TRBD2 (6 bases). The CDR3 length is 18 residues. CDR1 and CDR2 (germline): MNHEY, SVGEGT. With 4 bases removed from V and 2 bases from J, the gap between germline ends came to 20 bases. The CDR3 region has the DNA TGTGCCAGCAGTTCCCGAAGGACCGGGACTCCCAACACCGGGGAGCTGTTTTTT. It codes for CASSSRRTGTPNTGELFF.

The gene calls are TRBV2 and TRBJ1-1; 9 nucleotides align to TRBD1. Germline CDR1 SNHLY, CDR2 FYNNEI. The CDR3 sequence is 18 residues long. The ends lost 7 bases at V and 0 bases at J; junction bases unmatched: 15. The CDR3 coding sequence is TGTGCCAGCACAAGATCCGGGACAGGGACACTCATGAACACTGAAGCTTTCTTT. This sequence encodes CASTRSGTGTLMNTEAFF.

The V and J genes are TRBV30 and TRBJ1-1, with 7 bases lining up with TRBD1. The germline CDR1 and CDR2 sequences are GTSNPN and SVGIG (reference sequence). The CDR3 sequence is 15 residues long. V lost 0 bases and J lost 5; bases outside the gene matches: 9. CDR3 nucleotides: TGTGCCTGGAGTGTATTTGGCAGGGGGGAAACTGAAGCTTTCTTT. This codes for CAWSVFGRGETEAFF.

This chain links TRBV9 with TRBJ1-2, with D perhaps TRBD1 (6 bases). The CDR3 is 15 amino acids. With 0 bases removed from V and 5 bases from J, the gap between germline ends came to 14 bases. From germline, CDR1 is SGDLS and CDR2 YYNGEE. CDR3 residues: CASSVDGGAAYGYTF. The CDR3 nucleotides read TGTGCCAGCAGCGTAGACGGGGGGGCGGCGTATGGCTACACCTTC.

This clone appeared a few times. The CDR3 region is CASSLRTGYGYTF. The CDR3 bases are TGTGCCAGCAGCCTCAGGACAGGTTACGGCTACACCTTC. The rearrangement joins TRBV3-1 (or the pseudogene TRBV3-2) to TRBJ1-2; 7 bases match TRBD1. The V gene's germline CDR1 is LGHDT and CDR2 YNNKEL (reference sequence). Trimming took 4 bases from V and 8 from J; bases not matched to a gene: 7. The CDR3 has 13 residues.

The chain joins TRBV10-3 to TRBJ1-1, with 12 bases lining up with TRBD1. The J segment lost 5 bases and the V segment lost 10 bases, leaving 14 bases of the junction unmatched. The CDR3 runs to 16 residues. Looked up from germline, CDR1 is ENHRY and CDR2 is SYGVKD. The CDR3 spells CATLSGTGGSATEAFF. The CDR3 DNA reads as TGTGCCACCCTCTCGGGGACAGGGGGCTCGGCTACTGAAGCTTTCTTT.

The V gene is TRBV18, the J gene TRBJ1-1; TRBD1 might be the D (6 bases). Between the trimmed V and J ends, which lost 3 bases and 0 bases, there was a span of 17 bases. The CDR3 spans 17 residues. The germline V gene encodes CDR1 KGHSH and CDR2 LQKENI. The CDR3 region is CASSPSGGGLLNTEAFF. The CDR3, as DNA: TGTGCCAGCTCACCCTCGGGCGGGGGCCTCCTGAACACTGAAGCTTTCTTT.

This clone was seen once. The chain employs TRBV10-3 and TRBJ2-2; 11 bases agree with TRBD1. Germline V gene sequence: CDR1 ENHRY, CDR2 SYGVKD. The V gene end was trimmed by 4 bases and the J gene end by 3 bases; junction bases not matched to a gene: 10. The CDR3 length is 18 residues. The CDR3 nucleotides read TGTGCCATCAGTGGTCTCCCAGGGGACAGGGGGGACACCGGGGAGCTGTTTTTT. Its protein is CAISGLPGDRGDTGELFF.

The sample holds one count of this clone. The V call is TRBV7-2, the J call TRBJ1-5; possible D gene TRBD1, 5 bases. Trimming took 3 bases from V and 2 from J, leaving 11 bases between them. CDR1 and CDR2 from the germline V gene are SGHTA and FQGNSA. This CDR3 region has 15 residues. Here the CDR3 DNA reads TGTGCCAGCAGCTTTGCGGGGGTCGGCAATCAGCCCCAGCATTTT. It encodes CASSFAGVGNQPQHF.

This chain's CDR3 is CSVAPSGGSTFF. CDR3 coding DNA: TGCAGCGTCGCCCCTAGCGGGGGGTCGACGTTCTTC. The chain employs TRBV29-1 and TRBJ2-1; 11 nucleotides match TRBD2. Germline loops: CDR1 SQVTM, CDR2 ANQGSEA. The CDR3 extends over 12 amino acids. With 6 bases clipped from V and 15 bases from J, the junction kept 10 bases outside the gene matches.

The chain uses TRBV19 and TRBJ2-1, with TRBD2 matching over 12 bases. With 7 bases clipped from V and 10 bases from J, the junction kept 14 bases outside the gene matches. This CDR3 region has 16 residues. Germline V lookup: CDR1 LNHDA, CDR2 SQIVND (reference sequence). As DNA, the CDR3 is TGTGCCAGTACACCATTCTCTAGCGGGGGGGGTTCGGAGCAGTTCTTC. It translates to CASTPFSSGGGSEQFF.

The gene calls are TRBV3-1 (or the pseudogene TRBV3-2) and TRBJ2-7, with D perhaps TRBD1 (7 bases). The ends were cut back, 1 base at V and 0 bases at J, with 22 bases in the middle. The CDR3 spans 19 residues. From germline, CDR1 is LGHDT and CDR2 YNNKEL (reference sequence). The CDR3 spells CASSQGLAGQPKSSYEQYF. Here the CDR3 DNA reads TGTGCCAGCAGCCAAGGCCTTGCGGGACAGCCCAAAAGCTCCTACGAGCAGTACTTC.

J is TRBJ2-1 and V is TRBV7-2; 7 bases map to TRBD1. The J segment lost 0 bases and the V segment lost 5 bases, leaving 7 bases of the junction unmatched. Germline values: CDR1 SGHTA, CDR2 FQGNSA. CDR3 length: 16 amino acids. For the CDR3, the DNA is TGTGCCAGCAGCCCCAGACAGGGCCTCTCCTACAATGAGCAGTTCTTC. Its protein product is CASSPRQGLSYNEQFF.

This sequence joins TRBV29-1 and TRBJ1-1, with TRBD1 as a possible D gene (6 bases). V lost 3 bases, J lost 1 base, and 12 bases lay in between. The CDR3 is 14 residues long. Looked up from germline, CDR1 is SQVTM and CDR2 is ANQGSEA. In DNA form, the CDR3 reads TGCAGCGTTGATAGACAGGTGGGGAACACTGAAGCTTTCTTT. Residues: CSVDRQVGNTEAFF. The full variable domain, with the rest looked up from reference TRBV29-1 and TRBJ1-1, is SAVISQKPSRDICQRGTSLTIQCQVDSQVTMMFWYRQQPGQSLTLIATANQGSEATYESGFVIDKFPISRPNLTFSTLTVSNMSPEDSSIYLCSVDRQVGNTEAFFGQGTRLTVV.

At least ten counts were recorded for this clone. The chain links TRBV14 to TRBJ2-5; D not resolved. Germline loops: CDR1 SGHDN, CDR2 FVKESK. The germline V and J ends were trimmed by 0 bases and 7 bases, with 12 bases remaining between them. The length of the CDR3 is 14 residues. CDR3 bases: TGTGCCAGCAGCCAAGATAGCCAAAGAGGGACCCAGTACTTC. It is translated as CASSQDSQRGTQYF.

The chain employs TRBV5-1 and TRBJ1-5; D call uncertain. The CDR3 consists of 16 residues. V shed 4 bases and J shed 4 bases, with 18 bases lying between them. CDR1 is SGHRS, CDR2 YFSETQ, per germline. This CDR3 reads CASSPQGGERNQPQHF. The CDR3 DNA follows: TGCGCCAGCAGCCCCCAAGGCGGGGAGAGGAATCAGCCCCAGCATTTT.

The gene calls are TRBV30 and TRBJ2-1, with D tentatively TRBD2 (7 bases). The length of the CDR3 is 14 residues. CDR1 and CDR2 from the germline V gene are GTSNPN and SVGIG (reference sequence). V lost 0 bases to trimming and J lost 9 bases, with 15 bases between them. The CDR3 loop is CAWSVSWGGGEQFF. CDR3 nucleotides: TGTGCCTGGAGTGTTTCTTGGGGGGGCGGTGAGCAGTTCTTC.

The V and J genes are TRBV2 and TRBJ1-2, with D perhaps matching TRBD1 (6 bases). From germline, CDR1 is SNHLY and CDR2 FYNNEI. V was clipped by 6 bases and J by 8 bases, with 10 bases between them. The CDR3 is 11 residues long. This chain's CDR3 is CASRGATGYTF. The CDR3 nucleotides are TGTGCCAGCAGGGGGGCTACGGGCTACACCTTC. Together with reference TRBV2 and TRBJ1-2, the CDR3 gives the full variable domain: EPEVTQTPSHQVTQMGQEVILRCVPISNHLYFYWYRQILGQKVEFLVSFYNNEISEKSEIFDDQFSVERPDGSNFTLKIRSTKLEDSAMYFCASRGATGYTFGSGTRLTVV.

This clone was detected ten times or more. J is TRBJ2-3 and V is TRBV9; TRBD2 might be the D (6 bases). V lost 4 bases and J lost 2, with 11 bases in between. Germline loops: CDR1 SGDLS, CDR2 YYNGEE. CDR3 size: 14 residues. The CDR3 coding sequence is TGTGCCAGCAGCCCCCGGGACTTCACAGATACGCAGTATTTT. Residues: CASSPRDFTDTQYF. The variable domain in full, completed from reference TRBV9 and TRBJ2-3, reads DSGVTQTPKHLITATGQRVTLRCSPRSGDLSVYWYQQSLDQGLQFLIQYYNGEERAKGNILERFSAQQFPDLHSELNLSSLELGDSALYFCASSPRDFTDTQYFGPGTRLTVL.

The chain joins TRBV29-1 to TRBJ1-5; 8 bases line up with TRBD1. Germline assignment: CDR1 SQVTM and CDR2 ANQGSEA. With 6 bases clipped from V and 5 bases from J, the junction kept 9 bases outside the gene matches. The CDR3 contains 14 residues. The CDR3 nucleotides are TGCAGCGTCCTACTGGACAGGGAGGATCAGCCCCAGCATTTT. It translates to CSVLLDREDQPQHF.

The rearrangement uses TRBV30 and TRBJ1-1; D may be TRBD1 (5 bases). The CDR3 contains 13 residues. Germline values: CDR1 GTSNPN, CDR2 SVGIG (reference sequence). V was trimmed by 5 bases and J by 0 bases, leaving 10 bases between them. The CDR3 DNA sequence: TGTGCCTGGTCCATACAGGTGAACACTGAAGCTTTCTTT. As protein: CAWSIQVNTEAFF.

The chain combines TRBV10-2 with TRBJ1-1; 7 bases align to TRBD1. The ends lost 0 bases at V and 1 base at J; junction bases unmatched: 5. Germline V lookup: CDR1 WSHSY, CDR2 SAAADI. The CDR3 is 16 amino acids. As DNA, the CDR3 is TGCGCCAGCAGTGAGTCGTTGCAGGGGGGGAACACTGAAGCTTTCTTT. This translates into CASSESLQGGNTEAFF.

The chain employs TRBV16 and TRBJ2-1; 7 positions match TRBD1. Trimming removed 2 bases from V and 9 bases from J; junction bases left unmatched: 4. The length of the CDR3 is 13 residues. Per germline, CDR1 KGHSY and CDR2 FQNENV. This chain's CDR3 is CASSQRQGFEQFF. The CDR3 DNA reads TGTGCCAGCAGCCAAAGACAGGGTTTTGAGCAGTTCTTC.

The rearrangement joins TRBV7-2 to TRBJ2-2; D is perhaps TRBD2 (6 bases). This CDR3 has 16 residues. Germline values: CDR1 SGHTA, CDR2 FQGNSA. Between the trimmed V and J ends, which lost 3 bases and 1 base, there was a span of 12 bases. CDR3 loop: CASSLSAGWNTGELFF. The DNA for the CDR3 is TGTGCCAGCAGCTTGAGTGCGGGGTGGAACACCGGGGAGCTGTTTTTT.

V is TRBV10-3 and J is TRBJ2-5; D is perhaps TRBD2 (5 bases). Germline values: CDR1 ENHRY, CDR2 SYGVKD. With 0 bases removed from V and 1 base from J, the gap between germline ends came to 6 bases. The CDR3 has 14 amino acids. The CDR3 here is CAISESAGQETQYF. CDR3 sequence (DNA): TGTGCCATCAGTGAGTCGGCGGGCCAAGAGACCCAGTACTTC.

The chain joins TRBV18 to TRBJ1-5, with a weak D call TRBD1 (5 bases). This CDR3 comprises 16 residues. Germline CDR1 KGHSH, CDR2 LQKENI. V lost 5 bases and J 1 base, leaving 15 bases between the germline ends. In DNA form, the CDR3 reads TGTGCCAGCTCAACGACCCAAGGGGTAAGCAATCAGCCCCAGCATTTT. Translation gives CASSTTQGVSNQPQHF.

This chain connects TRBV2 to TRBJ2-7; the match to TRBD1 covers 7 bases. CDR1 SNHLY and CDR2 FYNNEI come from the germline V gene. The ends lost 10 bases at V and 1 base at J; junction bases unmatched: 10. CDR3 size: 14 residues. The CDR3 spells CAKQLQGPSYEQYF. For the CDR3, the DNA is TGTGCCAAACAACTACAGGGGCCATCCTACGAGCAGTACTTC.